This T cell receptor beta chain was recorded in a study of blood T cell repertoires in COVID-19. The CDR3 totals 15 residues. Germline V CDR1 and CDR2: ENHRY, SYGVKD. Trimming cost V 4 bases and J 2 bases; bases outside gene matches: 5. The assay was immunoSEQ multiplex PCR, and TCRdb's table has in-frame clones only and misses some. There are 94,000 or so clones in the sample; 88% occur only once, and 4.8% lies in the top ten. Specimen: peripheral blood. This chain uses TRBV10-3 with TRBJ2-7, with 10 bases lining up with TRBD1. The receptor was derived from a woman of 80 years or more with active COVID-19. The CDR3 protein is CAISAWTGGAYEQYF. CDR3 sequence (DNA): TGTGCCATCAGTGCGTGGACAGGGGGAGCCTACGAGCAGTACTTC.